Presented here are 31 T cell receptor beta chains from one specimen sequenced in a study of blood T cell repertoires in COVID-19. The assay was immunoSEQ multiplex PCR, and TCRdb's table has in-frame clones only and misses some. The data contain over 14,000 clones, 60% to 85% of them singletons. What was sequenced was peripheral blood. These receptors were obtained from a man aged 55 to 69 with acute or convalescent COVID-19.

The gene calls are TRBV18 and TRBJ1-5; 8 nucleotides line up with TRBD1. V shed 4 bases, J shed 3 bases, and the junction held 8 bases outside the gene matches. There are 16 residues in the CDR3. Germline CDR1 reads KGHSH; CDR2 reads LQKENI. CDR3 sequence (DNA): TGTGCCAGCTCACGAGAACAGGGGGTGAACAATCAGCCCCAGCATTTT. Protein: CASSREQGVNNQPQHF.

This sequence joins TRBV6-5 and TRBJ2-7; 13 nucleotides match TRBD2. Germline assignment: CDR1 MNHEY and CDR2 SVGAGI. V gave up 6 bases and J gave up 4 bases; unmatched junction bases: 3. This CDR3 has 14 amino acids. The CDR3 region is CASSRTSGGYEQYF. As DNA, the CDR3 is TGTGCCAGCAGCCGGACTAGCGGGGGATACGAGCAGTACTTC.

This clone was counted a few times. J is TRBJ2-7 and V is TRBV5-8; 11 nucleotides align to TRBD2. The CDR3 covers 14 residues. V lost 6 bases to trimming and J lost 6 bases; unmatched junction nucleotides: 8. Germline CDR1 is SGHTS and CDR2 is YDEGEE. Here the CDR3 reads CASTIGLAGAEQYF. The CDR3 DNA sequence: TGTGCCAGCACGATAGGACTAGCGGGTGCCGAGCAGTACTTC.

CDR3 region: CASSIRSSGLEETQYF. The CDR3 DNA is TGTGCCAGTAGTATTCGGTCCAGCGGTCTCGAAGAGACCCAGTACTTC. The chain couples TRBV19 to TRBJ2-5; TRBD2 might be the D (5 bases). Germline-derived CDR1 and CDR2 are LNHDA and SQIVND (reference sequence). V gave up 3 bases and J gave up 3 bases, with 17 bases separating them. The CDR3 contains 16 residues.

J is TRBJ1-4 and V is TRBV18; possibly TRBD1 for D (5 bases). The V end lost 3 bases, the J end lost 7 bases, and 15 bases lay between the germline ends. The germline V gene encodes CDR1 KGHSH and CDR2 LQKENI. This CDR3 is 15 amino acids long. The chain's CDR3 is CASSPPATVGEKLFF. The CDR3 coding sequence is TGTGCCAGCTCACCCCCCGCGACAGTGGGTGAAAAACTGTTTTTT.

The chain has TRBV5-4 and TRBJ1-1; D remains ambiguous. The V gene lost 6 bases and the J gene lost 6 bases, with 21 bases spanning the gap. Germline V gives CDR1 SGHNT, CDR2 YYREEE (reference sequence). The CDR3 contains 15 residues. CDR3: CASTRTDGLVAEAFF. CDR3 DNA: TGTGCCAGCACCCGGACTGACGGCCTCGTTGCTGAAGCTTTCTTT.

In nucleotides, the CDR3 is TGCAGTGCTAGTAGCGGGGGGGCCTCCTACAATGAGCAGTTCTTC. It specifies CSASSGGASYNEQFF. This chain connects TRBV20-1 to TRBJ2-1; TRBD2 agrees at 11 bases. J gave up 0 bases and V 3 bases, and 1 base lay outside the gene matches. Looked up from germline, CDR1 is DFQATT and CDR2 is SNEGSKA (reference sequence). The CDR3 has 15 residues.

This clone occurred once. V and J are TRBV6-2 or TRBV6-3 and TRBJ2-2; the match to TRBD1 covers 9 bases. From germline, CDR1 is MNHEY and CDR2 SVGEGT. V trimming: 5 bases; J trimming: 5 bases; junction bases outside the gene matches: 3. The CDR3 is 14 residues long. CDR3 nucleotide sequence: TGTGCCAGCAGTCTACAGGGGGCTACCGGGGAGCTGTTTTTT. Translation: CASSLQGATGELFF.

The V call is TRBV18, the J call TRBJ1-4, with 9 nucleotides matching TRBD1. Germline CDR1 KGHSH, CDR2 LQKENI. The CDR3 length is 14 residues. Germline trimming cut 3 bases from V and 5 bases from J; bases unmatched to any gene: 1. The CDR3 is CASSPTGGNEKLFF. The CDR3 DNA reads as TGTGCCAGCTCACCGACAGGGGGAAATGAAAAACTGTTTTTT. Complete variable domain (other parts from reference TRBV18 and TRBJ1-4): NAGVMQNPRHLVRRRGQEARLRCSPMKGHSHVYWYRQLPEEGLKFMVYLQKENIIDESGMPKERFSAEFPKEGPSILRIQQVVRGDSAAYFCASSPTGGNEKLFFGSGTQLSVL.

CDR3 nucleotide sequence: TGTGCCAGCTCGGGGACAGGCAATAGCAATCAGCCCCAGCATTTT. Translating it yields CASSGTGNSNQPQHF. V usage is TRBV19 and J usage is TRBJ1-5; 8 bases are a match to TRBD1. The CDR3 runs 15 residues. With V trimmed by 9 bases and J by 0 bases, 7 bases remained unmatched. The germline V gene encodes CDR1 LNHDA and CDR2 SQIVND (reference sequence).

The CDR3 region is CASSQAEATEAFF. The CDR3, as DNA: TGTGCCAGCAGCCAAGCCGAGGCCACTGAAGCTTTCTTT. The gene calls are TRBV3-1 (or the pseudogene TRBV3-2) and TRBJ1-1; D is undetermined. Trimming removed 1 base at V and 4 bases at J, with 7 bases between. This CDR3 region has 13 residues. Germline CDR1 and CDR2: LGHDT and YNNKEL (reference sequence).

This chain connects TRBV7-2 to TRBJ1-2; 7 positions match TRBD1. CDR1 and CDR2 from the germline V gene are SGHTA and FQGNSA. V lost 5 bases to trimming and J lost 5 bases; unmatched junction nucleotides: 5. The CDR3 contains 13 residues. The CDR3 region is CASSPKGAYGYTF. DNA for the CDR3: TGTGCCAGCAGCCCCAAGGGGGCTTATGGCTACACCTTC.

This clone was seen a single time. CDR3 in amino acids: CASSVWDTEVGEQYF. The CDR3 DNA sequence: TGTGCCAGCAGCGTATGGGACACCGAGGTTGGGGAGCAGTACTTC. The J gene is TRBJ2-7, the V gene TRBV9, with D perhaps matching TRBD1 (6 bases). The CDR3 has 15 amino acids. Trimming pared 1 base from V and 7 bases from J, leaving 18 bases between. Germline CDR1 reads SGDLS; CDR2 reads YYNGEE.

This clone was detected a few times. The chain couples TRBV4-3 to TRBJ2-7, with D uncertain. This CDR3 region has 15 residues. Germline V gene lookup returns CDR1 LGHNA and CDR2 YSLEER. V lost 1 base and J lost 2, with 12 bases in between. CDR3 sequence reads: CASSQGAGITYEQYF. CDR3 nucleotides: TGCGCCAGCAGCCAAGGAGCAGGAATAACCTACGAGCAGTACTTC.

The chain links TRBV7-2 to TRBJ2-1; TRBD2 matches 11 bases. With 2 bases clipped from V and 7 bases from J, the junction kept 7 bases outside the gene matches. The CDR3 contains 16 residues. Germline CDR1 reads SGHTA; CDR2 reads FQGNSA. CDR3 coding DNA: TGTGCCAGCAGCTTATTTTCTAGCGGGGGGCTTAATGAGCAGTTCTTC. Amino acid sequence: CASSLFSSGGLNEQFF.

The chain uses TRBV19 and TRBJ1-2; maybe TRBD1 (5 bases). CDR1 and CDR2 from the germline V gene are LNHDA and SQIVND (reference sequence). Trimming took 10 bases from V and 8 from J, leaving 20 bases between them. The CDR3 runs 13 residues. The CDR3 DNA reads as TGTGCCACCTCCGAGAAGGGCAGGGCAGGCTACACCTTC. Encoded protein: CATSEKGRAGYTF.

There are a few counts of this clone. Other DNA sequences in the same sample also yield this CDR3. The rearrangement uses TRBV7-9 and TRBJ1-3; 8 positions match TRBD1. Looked up from germline, CDR1 is SEHNR and CDR2 is FQNEAQ (reference sequence). Unmatched junction bases numbered 4, after V lost 0 bases and J lost 0 bases. This CDR3 has 17 residues. The CDR3 protein is CASSLAGTGLSGNTIYF. Written as DNA, the CDR3 is TGTGCCAGCAGCTTAGCCGGGACAGGCCTCTCTGGAAACACCATATATTTT.

As for this clone: The junction does not match germline at one end; this may be a read error. This chain links TRBV4-3 with TRBJ1-1; 7 nucleotides line up with TRBD1. The germline CDR1 and CDR2 sequences are LGHNA and YSLEER. The CDR3 loop spans 15 amino acids. This CDR3 reads CASSQALTLGRGLIF. CDR3 DNA sequence: TGCGCCAGCAGCCAAGCCCTGACCCTGGGCAGGGGGTTAATCTTT.

This clone turned up a few times. The chain is built from TRBV5-1 and TRBJ1-6; 8 bases line up with TRBD1. From germline, CDR1 is SGHRS and CDR2 YFSETQ. This CDR3 region has 15 residues. V shed 0 bases and J 5 bases; nucleotides not matched to a gene: 1. In nucleotides, the CDR3 is TGCGCCAGCAGCTTGGCGACAGGGGATAATTCACCCCTCCACTTT. Residues: CASSLATGDNSPLHF.

The chain employs TRBV4-3 and TRBJ1-6; 9 positions match TRBD1. The length of the CDR3 is 15 residues. The V and J ends lost 1 base and 7 bases, in that order; junction bases with no gene match: 2. Germline V gene sequence: CDR1 LGHNA, CDR2 YSLEER. The CDR3: CASSQAGTGNSPLHF. CDR3 DNA sequence: TGCGCCAGCAGCCAAGCCGGGACAGGGAATTCACCCCTCCACTTT.

The J gene is TRBJ1-1, the V gene TRBV27; 9 bases map to TRBD1. Looked up from germline, CDR1 is MNHEY and CDR2 is SMNVEV (reference sequence). The CDR3 is 14 residues long. Trimming removed 0 bases from V and 4 bases from J; junction bases left unmatched: 0. DNA for the CDR3: TGTGCCAGCAGTTTATCGACAGGGGGCACTGAAGCTTTCTTT. It yields the protein CASSLSTGGTEAFF.

The DNA of the CDR3 is TGTGCCAGCAGTTACGGGACAGGGCTGAACTATGGCTACACCTTC. Protein product: CASSYGTGLNYGYTF. The rearrangement joins TRBV6-5 to TRBJ1-2; TRBD1 matches 9 bases. This CDR3 is built from 15 residues. The germline gives CDR1 MNHEY, CDR2 SVGAGI. Unmatched junction bases numbered 3, after V lost 2 bases and J lost 2 bases.

The chain is built from TRBV7-6 and TRBJ2-6, with a weak D call TRBD1 (5 bases). This CDR3 has 21 residues. Germline V CDR1 and CDR2: SGHVS, FNYEAQ. Trimming took off 1 base at V and 1 base at J, with 23 bases between the two ends. The DNA of the CDR3 is TGTGCCAGCAGCTTAGAGGGAAAAGGAAGGGGTTACCTTTCTGGGGCCAACGTCCTGACTTTC. Translating gives CASSLEGKGRGYLSGANVLTF.

The V gene is TRBV30, the J gene TRBJ2-1; D is uncertain. The CDR3 has 16 amino acids. Between the trimmed V and J ends, which lost 0 bases and 4 bases, there was a span of 16 bases. Germline V lookup: CDR1 GTSNPN, CDR2 SVGIG (reference sequence). The CDR3 protein is CAWSVGGQIYYNEQFF. The CDR3 bases are TGTGCCTGGAGTGTTGGTGGGCAGATATATTACAATGAGCAGTTCTTC.

The chain recombines TRBV5-8 with TRBJ2-1, with 7 bases lining up with TRBD2. V lost 4 bases, J lost 4 bases, and 14 bases stayed unmatched. Germline-derived CDR1 and CDR2 are SGHTS and YDEGEE. This CDR3 comprises 17 residues. The CDR3 spells CASSLETKRGPYNEQFF. The CDR3 nucleotides read TGTGCCAGCAGCCTGGAGACTAAGCGGGGACCGTACAATGAGCAGTTCTTC.

The CDR3 nucleotides are TGCGCCAGCAGCTTGGGCAATTCAGGAGGCGCAGATACGCAGTATTTT. Translating gives CASSLGNSGGADTQYF. The rearrangement links TRBV5-1 to TRBJ2-3; possibly TRBD2 for D (5 bases). The CDR3 sequence is 16 residues long. The V end lost 0 bases, the J end lost 4 bases, and 15 bases lay between the germline ends. From germline, CDR1 is SGHRS and CDR2 YFSETQ.

V is TRBV5-1 and J is TRBJ1-1; the D is unclear. Germline V gene lookup returns CDR1 SGHRS and CDR2 YFSETQ. V dropped 0 bases and J dropped 5 bases, with 11 bases sitting between them. The CDR3 is 14 amino acids. The CDR3 is CASSLGFSGTEAFF. The CDR3, as DNA: TGCGCCAGCAGCTTGGGGTTTTCGGGTACTGAAGCTTTCTTT.

V gene TRBV5-1 combines with J gene TRBJ2-1; 14 bases line up with TRBD2. The CDR3 is 17 residues long. Germline trimming cut 4 bases from V and 4 bases from J; bases unmatched to any gene: 7. Germline CDR1 is SGHRS and CDR2 is YFSETQ. The CDR3 loop reads CASSPGTSGRQYNEQFF. CDR3 nucleotide sequence: TGCGCCAGCAGCCCTGGGACTAGCGGGAGACAATACAATGAGCAGTTCTTC.

This chain joins TRBV7-8 and TRBJ1-4, with TRBD1 matching over 7 bases. Germline CDR1 reads SGHVS; CDR2 reads FQNEAQ. The CDR3 loop spans 15 amino acids. Trimming cost V 2 bases and J 7 bases; bases outside gene matches: 7. The CDR3 region has the DNA TGTGCCAGCAGCTTATGGACAGGTCGGATTGAAAAACTGTTTTTT. It translates to CASSLWTGRIEKLFF.

The chain employs TRBV30 and TRBJ2-2, with TRBD2 matching 16 bases. V lost 7 bases and J lost 4; bases outside the gene matches: 12. The CDR3 spans 18 residues. Germline V gene lookup returns CDR1 GTSNPN and CDR2 SVGIG (reference sequence). CDR3 bases: TGTGCCTTTAACCCATCGGGACTAGCGGGAGGGGGCACCGGGGAGCTGTTTTTT. As protein: CAFNPSGLAGGGTGELFF.

The chain uses TRBV20-1 and TRBJ1-2; 7 bases line up with TRBD1. The V gene's germline CDR1 is DFQATT and CDR2 SNEGSKA (reference sequence). The trim removed 4 bases at V and 7 bases at J, leaving 9 bases unmatched. The CDR3 runs 13 residues. The CDR3 DNA reads TGCAGTGCTATTGAGGGGGCGTCCTTTGGCTACACCTTC. Protein product: CSAIEGASFGYTF.